These 10 T cell receptor beta chains originate from one sample sequenced in a study of T cell changes during pregnancy in multiple sclerosis. Libraries were prepared by immunoSEQ multiplex PCR; TCRdb keeps only in-frame clonotypes and omits some of them. The sample contains about 39,000 clones, around 93% of which appear only once. The sample in question was CD4+ T cells from peripheral blood mononuclear cells, obtained after pregnancy. The receptor set was obtained from a female donor with multiple sclerosis, enrolled in a pregnancy study.

The genes are TRBV18 and TRBJ2-2, with D hard to call. This CDR3 comprises 14 residues. Germline values: CDR1 KGHSH, CDR2 LQKENI. V lost 3 bases to trimming and J lost 0 bases, with 5 bases between them. This CDR3 is CASSPFTNTGELFF. CDR3 DNA sequence: TGTGCCAGCTCACCTTTCACGAACACCGGGGAGCTGTTTTTT.

J is TRBJ2-7 and V is TRBV5-6, with 8 bases that match TRBD1. CDR1 SGHDT and CDR2 YYEEEE come from the germline V gene. J was trimmed by 2 bases and V by 4 bases; bases with no gene match: 5. CDR3 length: 14 amino acids. CDR3 protein: CASSPPTGAYEQYF. DNA of the CDR3: TGTGCCAGCAGCCCCCCGACAGGGGCCTACGAGCAGTACTTC.

The V gene is TRBV9, the J gene TRBJ1-4; 12 bases map to TRBD1. This CDR3 has 15 amino acids. Germline CDR1 is SGDLS and CDR2 is YYNGEE. With 4 bases clipped from V and 5 bases from J, the junction kept 3 bases outside the gene matches. The CDR3 sequence is CASSPGTGGNEKLFF. The CDR3 coding sequence is TGTGCCAGCAGCCCTGGGACAGGGGGCAATGAAAAACTGTTTTTT.

The J gene is TRBJ2-5, the V gene TRBV4-1; D not certain. CDR3 length equals 13 residues. Trimming shortened V by 4 bases and J by 3 bases, and 9 bases separated the two germline ends. Germline V CDR1 and CDR2: MGHRA, YSYEKL. As DNA, the CDR3 is TGCGCCAGCAGCCTATCCTCTAAAGAGACCCAGTACTTC. The encoded protein is CASSLSSKETQYF.

The CDR3 DNA is TGTGCCAGCAGTCGACAGGGATTCGATCAGCCCCAGCATTTT. This sequence encodes CASSRQGFDQPQHF. This chain links TRBV6-1 with TRBJ1-5; 7 bases align to TRBD1. V shed 5 bases, J shed 5 bases, and the junction held 6 bases outside the gene matches. The CDR3 totals 14 residues. Germline values: CDR1 MNHNS, CDR2 SASEGT.

The chain uses TRBV6-5 and TRBJ1-1; no definite D call. Deletions cut 6 bases from V and 5 bases from J, with 16 bases between. The germline gives CDR1 MNHEY, CDR2 SVGAGI. The CDR3 has 14 residues. The CDR3 DNA is TGTGCCAGCAGCGGGGTTGGGTCGGGGACTGAAGCTTTCTTT. Translation: CASSGVGSGTEAFF.

This chain uses TRBV7-2 with TRBJ2-1; no clear D gene. The CDR3 is made up of 13 amino acids. Between the trimmed V and J ends, which lost 6 bases and 2 bases, there was a span of 8 bases. Germline loops: CDR1 SGHTA, CDR2 FQGNSA. The CDR3 spells CASSLPTYNEQFF. The CDR3 nucleotides read TGTGCCAGCAGTCTACCCACCTACAATGAGCAGTTCTTC.

The rearrangement joins TRBV2 to TRBJ2-3, with D possibly TRBD1 on 6 matching bases. V lost 8 bases and J lost 2, with 11 bases in between. CDR1 and CDR2 (germline): SNHLY, FYNNEI. The CDR3 has 13 residues. CDR3 DNA sequence: TGTGCCAGCTCGGGACAATACACAGATACGCAGTATTTT. This gives the protein CASSGQYTDTQYF.

The CDR3 reads CASIRLGLALETQYF. The CDR3 bases are TGTGCCAGCATCCGCCTGGGACTAGCGCTGGAGACCCAGTACTTC. The V and J genes are TRBV7-9 and TRBJ2-5; TRBD2 aligns across 10 bases. Looked up from germline, CDR1 is SEHNR and CDR2 is FQNEAQ (reference sequence). CDR3 length: 15 residues. V was pared by 7 bases and J by 5 bases, with 10 bases of the junction left unmatched. The entire variable domain, with the rest obtained from reference TRBV7-9 and TRBJ2-5, is as follows: DTGVSQNPRHKITKRGQNVTFRCDPISEHNRLYWYRQTLGQGPEFLTYFQNEAQLEKSRLLSDRFSAERPKGSFSTLEIQRTEQGDSAMYLCASIRLGLALETQYFGPGTRLLVL.

The chain recombines TRBV27 with TRBJ1-2, with TRBD1 matching 7 bases. In germline, CDR1 is MNHEY, CDR2 SMNVEV (reference sequence). V was pared by 6 bases and J by 3 bases, with 7 bases of the junction left unmatched. CDR3 size: 14 residues. The CDR3 DNA is TGTGCCAGCAGGAAACAGGGGATCCACTATGGCTACACCTTC. Residues: CASRKQGIHYGYTF.